What follows describes a single TCR beta chain. Its antigen is unidentified. Per germline, CDR1 SGHDT and CDR2 YYEEEE. Trimming took 3 bases from V and 2 from J, leaving 12 bases between them. The CDR3 sequence is 14 residues long. These data are taken from a study of T cell repertoires in cytomegalovirus infection. Turning to the study itself: Indications of both CMV infection and matching HLA type were provided by public TCR beta signatures.

TCRdb processed the reads anew with MiXCR; each CDR3 protein has one entry. Among 200,000 to 300,000 distinct CDR3 sequences listed, around 8.7% were seen once. Study observations and caveats: The ex vivo response showed dominance by HLA-C-restricted CMV-specific TCR beta clonotypes. Pooled public TCR beta family frequency picked out CMV carriers with the relevant HLA.

The receptor comes from a human donor in good health (CMV status not recorded). Some clones in this sample may be carry-over from other donors' samples. This sequence joins TRBV5-6 and TRBJ2-7; perhaps D is TRBD1 or TRBD2 (5 bases each). Sequenced material: PBMCs. Written as DNA, the CDR3 is TGTGCCAGCAGCTCGTCGGGGCCTCCCTACGAGCAGTACTTC. Its translation: CASSSSGPPYEQYF.